These T cell receptor beta chains were read from a single sample in a study of T cells in Graves' hyperthyroidism and ophthalmopathy. TCRdb re-called the multiplex PCR reads with MiXCR, one entry per CDR3 protein. The sample shows about 520,000 distinct CDR3 sequences, approximately 25% of them seen only once. Sequencing was carried out using blood. These receptors were taken from a woman aged 25 to 39 with Graves' ophthalmopathy. Both conserved end residues are part of each CDR3. D genes are given only for firm matches. The size entry is marked missing in some rows and otherwise reads once, few, many or a size class.

j_call	v_call	d_call	clone_size	cdr3_aa	cdr3_nt
TRBJ2-5	TRBV20-1	TRBD2	few	CSARRASGDQETQYF	TGCAGTGCTAGAAGGGCTAGCGGGGATCAAGAGACCCAGTACTTC
TRBJ1-6	TRBV9	TRBD1	many	CASSVSGTANSPLHF	TGTGCCAGCAGCGTATCCGGGACAGCAAATTCACCCCTCCACTTT
TRBJ2-2	TRBV12-3/TRBV12-4	NA	few	CASSLFGGSNTGELFF	TGTGCCAGCAGTTTATTCGGCGGTTCGAACACCGGGGAGCTGTTTTTT
TRBJ2-4	TRBV20-1	NA	NA	CSARNPDQENIQYF	TGCAGTGCTAGAAACCCAGACCAGGAGAACATTCAGTACTTC
TRBJ1-1	TRBV27	NA	NA	CASSSQGPNTEASF	TGTGCCAGCAGTTCACAGGGACCGAACACTGAAGCTTCCTTT
TRBJ1-2	TRBV29-1	NA	many	CSAPRGDYGYTF	TGCAGCGCACCTAGGGGAGACTATGGCTACACCTTC
TRBJ1-2	TRBV12-3/TRBV12-4	NA	few	CASSFHGGGYTF	TGTGCCAGCAGTTTTCACGGGGGCGGCTACACCTTC
TRBJ1-3	TRBV20-1	NA	many	CSARDAFSGNTIYF	TGCAGTGCTAGAGATGCCTTCTCTGGAAACACCATATATTTT
TRBJ1-4	TRBV6-1	NA	many	CASVDYLGNEKLFF	TGTGCCAGCGTGGATTATTTAGGAAATGAAAAACTGTTTTTT
TRBJ2-7	TRBV20-1	NA	many	CSARDKIYEQYF	TGCAGTGCTCGGGACAAAATATACGAGCAGTACTTC